The 30 T cell receptor beta chains reported below all come from one sample, sequenced in a study of Ad26.COV2.S vaccination and SARS-CoV-2 variants. The data were produced by immunoSEQ multiplex PCR, yet TCRdb's version contains in-frame clones alone and is incomplete. The sample records 360,000 or so clones, 70% to 90% being singletons. The treatment denotes: some 20 received Ad26.COV2.S at low or high dose, single or two shots; several received placebo; per-sample allocation not given. Material that was analyzed had been drawn on day 63 after the first vaccine or placebo injection. The sample consisted of peripheral blood, taken in a trial of Ad26.COV2.S vaccine versus placebo. These receptors originate from a person aged 18-65 years who received the Ad26.COV2.S COVID-19 vaccine or a placebo.

V gene TRBV29-1 combines with J gene TRBJ1-2; no definite D call. V was pared by 2 bases and J by 6 bases, with 13 bases between. The CDR3 runs 13 residues. Germline values: CDR1 SQVTM, CDR2 ANQGSEA. CDR3 nucleotide sequence: TGCAGCGTTGAAAGCAGGCCAGCGGATGGCTACACCTTC. Its protein is CSVESRPADGYTF.

This rearrangement joins TRBV11-3 to TRBJ2-2; D might be TRBD1 (6 bases). The CDR3 contains 14 residues. The ends were cut back, 5 bases at V and 6 bases at J, with 13 bases in the middle. The germline V gene has CDR1 SGHNT and CDR2 YENEEA. The CDR3, as DNA: TGTGCCAGCAGCCCACACAGGGTCGCCGGGGAGCTGTTTTTT. Amino acids: CASSPHRVAGELFF.

The sample holds one count of this clone. The chain has TRBV7-3 and TRBJ2-1; 9 bases agree with TRBD1. The CDR3 spans 14 residues. Trimming removed 5 bases from V and 7 bases from J; junction bases left unmatched: 6. CDR1 and CDR2 (germline): SGHTA, FQGTGA. The CDR3: CASSTQGAGNEQFF. CDR3 bases: TGTGCCAGCAGCACACAGGGGGCAGGGAATGAGCAGTTCTTC. Together with reference TRBV7-3 and TRBJ2-1, the CDR3 gives the full variable domain: GAGVSQTPSNKVTEKGKYVELRCDPISGHTALYWYRQSLGQGPEFLIYFQGTGAADDSGLPNDRFFAVRPEGSVSTLKIQRTERGDSAVYLCASSTQGAGNEQFFGPGTRLTVL.

The chain has TRBV5-5 and TRBJ1-4, with D possibly TRBD1 on 5 matching bases. Germline assignment: CDR1 SGHKS and CDR2 YYEKEE (reference sequence). CDR3 length: 16 amino acids. Between the trimmed V and J ends, which lost 0 bases and 3 bases, there was a span of 12 bases. CDR3 in amino acids: CASSLANRGSNEKLFF. The CDR3 DNA reads TGTGCCAGCAGCTTGGCCAACCGGGGCTCTAATGAAAAACTGTTTTTT.

The rearrangement links TRBV28 to TRBJ2-7; 7 nucleotides align to TRBD1. The CDR3 totals 12 residues. Germline assignment: CDR1 MDHEN and CDR2 SYDVKM. With V trimmed by 10 bases and J by 2 bases, 5 bases remained unmatched. The CDR3 sequence: CATGGQAYEQYF. DNA for the CDR3: TGTGCCACCGGAGGACAGGCCTACGAGCAGTACTTC.

The chain couples TRBV6-5 to TRBJ2-5; D might be TRBD1 (6 bases). The CDR3 runs to 14 residues. Germline loops: CDR1 MNHEY, CDR2 SVGAGI. The V gene lost 2 bases and the J gene lost 6 bases, with 13 bases spanning the gap. CDR3 nucleotide sequence: TGTGCCAGCAGTTACCCGCGCAGGGGACAGACCCAGTACTTC. Amino acids: CASSYPRRGQTQYF.

The chain couples TRBV7-2 to TRBJ1-1, with D perhaps matching TRBD1 (5 bases). V was shortened by 2 bases and J by 11 bases, with 18 bases between the two germline ends. CDR3 length equals 14 residues. Germline CDR1 and CDR2: SGHTA and FQGNSA. CDR3: CASSLKGTGTGAFF. The CDR3 DNA reads as TGTGCCAGCAGCTTAAAGGGGACCGGGACGGGGGCTTTCTTT. The full variable domain, in which reference TRBV7-2 and TRBJ1-1 provide the parts outside the CDR3, is GAGVSQSPSNKVTEKGKDVELRCDPISGHTALYWYRQSLGQGLEFLIYFQGNSAPDKSGLPSDRFSAERTGGSVSTLTIQRTQQEDSAVYLCASSLKGTGTGAFFGQGTRLTVV.

This clone was counted a few times. This rearrangement joins TRBV10-3 to TRBJ1-1, with a possible D match to TRBD1 (6 bases). Per the germline V gene, CDR1 is ENHRY and CDR2 is SYGVKD. V gave up 11 bases and J gave up 0 bases, with 19 bases separating them. The CDR3 totals 15 residues. The CDR3 nucleotides are TGTGCCGCTCGAGGCGCCGGGACATTGAACACTGAAGCTTTCTTT. Translation: CAARGAGTLNTEAFF.

CDR3 loop: CASSSERVQDEQYF. CDR3 nucleotide sequence: TGTGCCAGCAGCTCCGAGCGGGTCCAAGACGAGCAGTACTTC. This chain connects TRBV7-9 to TRBJ2-7, with D possibly TRBD2 on 6 matching bases. V was pared by 4 bases and J by 5 bases, with 15 bases between. This CDR3 region has 14 residues. Germline V gives CDR1 SEHNR, CDR2 FQNEAQ (reference sequence).

The chain uses TRBV5-4 and TRBJ2-7; 7 bases are a match to TRBD2. V dropped 0 bases and J dropped 2; count of bases not matched to a gene: 5. This CDR3 has 15 amino acids. CDR1 and CDR2 (germline): SGHNT, YYREEE (reference sequence). The CDR3 is CASSLEAGEAYEQYF. CDR3 nucleotide sequence: TGTGCCAGCAGCTTGGAGGCGGGAGAAGCCTACGAGCAGTACTTC. The full variable domain, in which reference TRBV5-4 and TRBJ2-7 provide the parts outside the CDR3, is ETGVTQSPTHLIKTRGQQVTLRCSSQSGHNTVSWYQQALGQGPQFIFQYYREEENGRGNFPPRFSGLQFPNYSSELNVNALELDDSALYLCASSLEAGEAYEQYFGPGTRLTVT.

This chain uses TRBV5-6 with TRBJ2-2; 8 bases match TRBD2. Germline CDR1 reads SGHDT; CDR2 reads YYEEEE. Trimming took 7 bases from V and 3 from J; bases not matched to a gene: 5. The CDR3 is made up of 14 amino acids. DNA of the CDR3: TGTGCCAGCCGGACGGGGGGGTACACCGGGGAGCTGTTTTTT. It specifies CASRTGGYTGELFF.

This chain links TRBV6-5 with TRBJ2-3, with 7 bases aligning to TRBD2. The J segment lost 2 bases and the V segment lost 3 bases, leaving 5 bases of the junction unmatched. CDR3 length equals 15 residues. Germline-derived CDR1 and CDR2 are MNHEY and SVGAGI. CDR3 coding DNA: TGTGCCAGCAGTTATTCGGGGGGATTCACAGATACGCAGTATTTT. This translates into CASSYSGGFTDTQYF.

The count of this clone is one. J is TRBJ2-3 and V is TRBV7-3, with D unresolved. This CDR3 has 14 amino acids. CDR1 is SGHTA, CDR2 FQGTGA, per germline. V lost 6 bases to trimming and J lost 1 base, with 11 bases between them. CDR3: CASSRSSRTDTQYF. In nucleotides, the CDR3 is TGTGCCAGCAGTCGCAGTTCTCGCACAGATACGCAGTATTTT.

This clone is a singleton in its sample. The CDR3 nucleotides are TGTGCCAGCAGTTTAGTTTCAGATACGCAGTATTTT. As protein: CASSLVSDTQYF. This chain uses TRBV28 with TRBJ2-3; no clear D. Germline CDR1 reads MDHEN; CDR2 reads SYDVKM. This CDR3 comprises 12 residues. The V and J ends lost 2 bases and 4 bases respectively, with 4 bases between them.

The chain carries TRBV4-1 and TRBJ2-2; a possible D gene is TRBD2 (6 bases). Germline CDR1 is MGHRA and CDR2 is YSYEKL. Trimming cost V 4 bases and J 7 bases, with 28 bases left between them. The CDR3 has 19 amino acids. The CDR3 protein is CASSLLPPGLIRRIGELFF. For the CDR3, the DNA is TGCGCCAGCAGCCTCCTCCCCCCGGGACTCATTCGGAGGATCGGGGAGCTGTTTTTT.

This chain links TRBV7-9 with TRBJ2-1, with 9 bases aligning to TRBD2. The CDR3 is 16 amino acids. CDR1 and CDR2 from the germline V gene are SEHNR and FQNEAQ (reference sequence). J lost 6 bases, V lost 4 bases, and 10 bases had no gene match. CDR3: CASSSDGREGRNEQFF. DNA of the CDR3: TGTGCCAGCAGCTCCGACGGGCGGGAGGGCCGCAATGAGCAGTTCTTC.

This clone was counted between two and nine times. The V gene is TRBV4-1, the J gene TRBJ1-4; TRBD1 matches at 9 bases. The CDR3 has 14 residues. The V and J ends lost 3 bases and 8 bases, in that order; junction bases with no gene match: 4. CDR1 is MGHRA, CDR2 YSYEKL, per germline. The CDR3 region has the DNA TGCGCCAGCAGCCAGGGACAGGGAACGGAAAAACTGTTTTTT. Its translation: CASSQGQGTEKLFF.

V gene TRBV6-5 combines with J gene TRBJ1-1; 7 positions agree with TRBD1. The V gene end was trimmed by 5 bases and the J gene end by 11 bases; junction bases not matched to a gene: 8. The CDR3 spans 12 residues. Germline-derived CDR1 and CDR2 are MNHEY and SVGAGI. The CDR3, as DNA: TGTGCCAGCAGTCGGGACAGCGGGGGGGCTTTCTTT. Amino acids: CASSRDSGGAFF.

Only one count was recorded for this clone. The chain carries TRBV7-8 and TRBJ2-7, with D maybe TRBD2 (6 bases). The CDR3 runs 15 residues. CDR1 and CDR2 from the germline V gene are SGHVS and FQNEAQ. Trimming took 7 bases from V and 5 from J, leaving 21 bases between them. The CDR3 here is CASTLNLGRFHEQYF. The CDR3 DNA reads TGTGCCAGCACCCTAAATTTGGGGAGGTTTCACGAGCAGTACTTC.

The chain links TRBV5-1 to TRBJ1-4; a possible D gene is TRBD1 (5 bases). Trimming removed 6 bases from V and 3 bases from J, with 12 bases in between. Germline assignment: CDR1 SGHRS and CDR2 YFSETQ. The CDR3 length is 14 residues. Written as DNA, the CDR3 is TGCGCCAGCACCTGGGGGAGGGCTAATGAAAAACTGTTTTTT. Translated: CASTWGRANEKLFF.

This clone was observed a few times. The CDR3 reads CASSFQRAGELFF. CDR3 bases: TGTGCCAGCAGCTTCCAAAGGGCCGGGGAGCTGTTTTTT. The chain has TRBV5-6 and TRBJ2-2; D is uncertain. This CDR3 contains 13 residues. Trimming cost V 2 bases and J 6 bases, with 8 bases left between them. Germline V gives CDR1 SGHDT, CDR2 YYEEEE.

In this sample, this clone turned up once. This sequence joins TRBV4-1 and TRBJ2-7; 12 bases are a match to TRBD2. Unmatched junction bases numbered 6, after V lost 0 bases and J lost 3 bases. This CDR3 contains 17 residues. Germline values: CDR1 MGHRA, CDR2 YSYEKL. CDR3 amino acids: CASSQEGATSGGYEQYF. The CDR3 nucleotides read TGCGCCAGCAGCCAAGAAGGAGCGACTAGCGGGGGCTACGAGCAGTACTTC.

This clone has just a few counts. The chain carries TRBV2 and TRBJ1-2; D not certain. V lost 1 base to trimming and J lost 3 bases, with 9 bases between them. Germline V gives CDR1 SNHLY, CDR2 FYNNEI. This CDR3 region has 14 residues. The CDR3, as DNA: TGTGCCAGCAGTGAAGGGATGACTGACTATGGCTACACCTTC. This encodes CASSEGMTDYGYTF.

The chain joins TRBV6-2 or TRBV6-3 to TRBJ1-2; perhaps TRBD1 as D (5 bases). Trimming shortened V by 5 bases and J by 8 bases, and 12 bases separated the two germline ends. The CDR3 runs to 12 residues. Germline V gene lookup returns CDR1 MNHEY and CDR2 SVGEGT. Here the CDR3 DNA reads TGTGCCAGCAGTATCGGGACCTGGGGCTACACCTTC. Protein: CASSIGTWGYTF.

V usage is TRBV12-1 and J usage is TRBJ1-6. TRBV12-1 is reported as a pseudogene. The CDR3 sequence is 19 residues long. CDR3 in DNA: TGTGCCAGCAGCCCCAGACCGGGGGGAAGGAGCTCCTATAATTCACCCCTCCACTTT. Protein: CASSPRPGGRSSYNSPLHF.

This chain joins TRBV6-5 and TRBJ2-2; D call uncertain. This CDR3 region has 14 residues. V was shortened by 0 bases and J by 4 bases, with 6 bases between the two germline ends. The germline gives CDR1 MNHEY, CDR2 SVGAGI. The CDR3 sequence: CASSYSESTGELFF. The CDR3 nucleotides are TGTGCCAGCAGTTACTCTGAGAGCACCGGGGAGCTGTTTTTT.

Ten or more counts support this clone. V and J are TRBV6-6 and TRBJ1-2; 8 bases agree with TRBD1. CDR3 size: 13 residues. Germline-derived CDR1 and CDR2 are MNHNY and SVGAGI (reference sequence). Trimming took 8 bases from V and 0 from J; bases not matched to a gene: 2. The CDR3 DNA reads as TGTGCCAGCTCAGGGGGCTCTAACTATGGCTACACCTTC. Residues: CASSGGSNYGYTF.

The chain is built from TRBV7-3 and TRBJ2-2; possibly TRBD1 for D (6 bases). This CDR3 region has 16 residues. Trimming shortened V by 10 bases and J by 4 bases, and 22 bases separated the two germline ends. Germline V lookup: CDR1 SGHTA, CDR2 FQGTGA. CDR3 in amino acids: CATSPGGLRGTGELFF. CDR3 DNA: TGTGCCACCTCCCCTGGGGGCCTAAGGGGCACCGGGGAGCTGTTTTTT.

This clone was observed a few times. The CDR3 end shows no conserved phenylalanine or tryptophan, and so a read error is likely. Because the CDR3's place on the DNA is in doubt, the DNA is left out and the CDR3 is given as listed by TCRdb. This chain uses TRBV7-8 with TRBJ2-7; whether TRBD2, the table's D call, matches the DNA was not checked. Germline loops: CDR1 SGHVS, CDR2 FQNEAQ. The CDR3 length equals 8 residues, ends included. CDR3 protein: CASSRRCL.

This rearrangement joins TRBV19 to TRBJ2-5; possibly TRBD1 for D (5 bases). Germline assignment: CDR1 LNHDA and CDR2 SQIVND (reference sequence). CDR3 size: 12 residues. Between the trimmed V and J ends, which lost 8 bases and 5 bases, there was a span of 12 bases. The CDR3 DNA is TGTGCCAGTTCCAGGGTGGGGGAGACCCAGTACTTC. Translating gives CASSRVGETQYF.